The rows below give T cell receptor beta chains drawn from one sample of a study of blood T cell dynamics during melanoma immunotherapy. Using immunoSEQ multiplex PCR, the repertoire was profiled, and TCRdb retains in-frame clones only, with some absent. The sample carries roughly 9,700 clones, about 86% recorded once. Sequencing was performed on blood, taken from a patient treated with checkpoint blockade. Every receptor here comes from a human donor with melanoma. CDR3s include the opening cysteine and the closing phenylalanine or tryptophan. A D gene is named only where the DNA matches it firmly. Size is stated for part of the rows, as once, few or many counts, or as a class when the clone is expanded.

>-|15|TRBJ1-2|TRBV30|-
TGTGCCTGGATTCCTGCGGGGACACCGAACTATGGCTACACCTTC
CAWIPAGTPNYGYTF
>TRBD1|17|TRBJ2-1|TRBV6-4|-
TGTGCCAGCAGTCTTCTTCCCGGGACAGGGGCCTACAATGAGCAGTTCTTC
CASSLLPGTGAYNEQFF
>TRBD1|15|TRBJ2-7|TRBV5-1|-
TGCGCCAGCAGCCCTGGGGACAGGGTGTCCTACGAGCAGTACTTC
CASSPGDRVSYEQYF
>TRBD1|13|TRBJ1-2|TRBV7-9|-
TGTGCCAGCAGCCAGGGGGGCAGCTATGGCTACACCTTC
CASSQGGSYGYTF
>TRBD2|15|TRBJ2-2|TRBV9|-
TGTGCCAGCAGCCCGGGGAGGGAGGGAACCGGGGAGCTGTTTTTT
CASSPGREGTGELFF
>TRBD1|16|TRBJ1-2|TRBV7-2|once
TGTGCCAGCAGCCCCCAGACAGGGATGTTGAACTATGGCTACACCTTC
CASSPQTGMLNYGYTF
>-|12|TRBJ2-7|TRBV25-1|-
TGTGCCAGCAGGCAGGGAATGTACGAGCAGTACTTC
CASRQGMYEQYF
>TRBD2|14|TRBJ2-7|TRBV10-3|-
TGTGCCACGGGGGCGAGCGGGAGCTCCTACGAGCAGTACTTC
CATGASGSSYEQYF
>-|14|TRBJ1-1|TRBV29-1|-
TGCAGCGTTGATGAGGGGCGGGGGGTAAATGAAGCTTTCTTT
CSVDEGRGVNEAFF
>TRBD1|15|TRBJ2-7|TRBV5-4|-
TGTGCCAGCAGCTTGGGGGGGACAGGGGGTAGTGAGCAGTACTTC
CASSLGGTGGSEQYF
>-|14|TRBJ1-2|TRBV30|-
TGTGCCTGGAGTGCTGAGGGAAGCAGCTATGGCTACACCTTC
CAWSAEGSSYGYTF
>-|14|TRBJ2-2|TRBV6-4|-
TGTGCCAGCACCCAGTCCTTGGACACCGGGGAGCTGTTTTTT
CASTQSLDTGELFF
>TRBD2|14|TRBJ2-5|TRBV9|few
TGTGCCAGCAGCGTAGCTTTAGCGGGGGTGACCCAGTACTTC
CASSVALAGVTQYF
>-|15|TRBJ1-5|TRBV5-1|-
TGCGCCAGCAGACGGGACACCAGCAGCAATCAGCCCCAGCATTTT
CASRRDTSSNQPQHF
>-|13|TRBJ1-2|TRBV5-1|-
TGCGCCAGCAGCCCCAGGGAGAACTATGGCTACACCTTC
CASSPRENYGYTF
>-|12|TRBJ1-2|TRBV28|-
TGTGCCAGCAGTGTCTGGGGCTATGGCTACACCTTC
CASSVWGYGYTF
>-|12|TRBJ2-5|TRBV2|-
TGTGCCAGCAGTGAAGTTGGAGAGACCCAGTACTTC
CASSEVGETQYF
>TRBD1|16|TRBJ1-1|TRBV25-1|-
TGTGCCAGCAGTTCCGACCGGGACAGGGGGCGTACTGAAGCTTTCTTT
CASSSDRDRGRTEAFF
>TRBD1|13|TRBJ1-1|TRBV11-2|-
TGTGCCAGCAGCTCTAGACAGGGGCTAGCAGCTTTCTTT
CASSSRQGLAAFF
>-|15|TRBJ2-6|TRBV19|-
TGTGCCAGTAGTATAGAAATCTCTGGGGCCAACGTCCTGACTTTC
CASSIEISGANVLTF
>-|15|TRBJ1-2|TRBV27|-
TGTGCCAGCAGTCAGGTCGTGGCAGGGACCTATGGCTACACCTTC
CASSQVVAGTYGYTF
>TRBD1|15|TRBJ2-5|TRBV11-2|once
TGTGCCAGCAGCTCAGGACAGGGGTTTGGGGAGACCCAGTACTTC
CASSSGQGFGETQYF
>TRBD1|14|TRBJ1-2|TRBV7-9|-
TGTGCCAGCAGTCCTTCGACAGGGATCTATGGCTACACCTTC
CASSPSTGIYGYTF
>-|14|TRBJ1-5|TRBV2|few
TGTGCCAGCAGTGTTCAAGGGGTGAATCAGCCCCAGCATTTT
CASSVQGVNQPQHF
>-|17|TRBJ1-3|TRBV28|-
TGTGCCAGCAGTTCTTACTTCAGACCGGGCTCTGGAAACACCATATATTTT
CASSSYFRPGSGNTIYF
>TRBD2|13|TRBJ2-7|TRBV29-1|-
TGCAGCGTTCTAGCGGGGAGTTCCTACGAGCAGTACTTC
CSVLAGSSYEQYF
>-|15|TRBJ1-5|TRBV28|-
TGTGCCAGCAGCCCAGTCCTCTCGGGCAATCAGCCCCAGCATTTT
CASSPVLSGNQPQHF
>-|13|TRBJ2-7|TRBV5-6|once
TGTGCCAGCAGCATGGCGGGGGCGTACGAGCAGTACTTC
CASSMAGAYEQYF
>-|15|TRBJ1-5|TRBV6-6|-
TGTGCCAGCAGCGGTTTCGGGTCGGGCGGTCAGCCCCAGCATTTT
CASSGFGSGGQPQHF